This is a list of T cell receptor beta chains from one sample in a study of a mutant IDH1 vaccine in newly diagnosed glioma. TCRdb's table, derived via immunoSEQ multiplex PCR, lists solely in-frame clones and lacks some. Among tens of thousands of clones listed, roughly nine tenths were seen once. These receptors have no known antigen. The sequencing used peripheral blood mononuclear cells (PBMCs), collected from a glioma patient whose treatment included an IDH1 peptide vaccine. These receptors were taken from a woman in her thirties or forties with glioma. Some clones in this sample may be carry-over from other donors' samples. The CDR3 runs from the conserved cysteine through the conserved F or W. The D gene is left open where the match is weak. Clone size, where shown, is once, few, many, or a class for clones that have expanded.

size: once
D: TRBD2
J: TRBJ2-1
V: TRBV28
DNA: TGTGCCAGCAGTTTCCGAGGACTAGCGGGATTAAATGAGCAGTTCTTC
CDR3: CASSFRGLAGLNEQFF

size: -
D: -
J: TRBJ2-7
V: TRBV5-1
DNA: TGCGCCAGCAGCCTGGACAGCTTTTTAAGATCCTCCTACGAGCAGTACTTC
CDR3: CASSLDSFLRSSYEQYF

size: -
D: -
J: TRBJ1-3
V: TRBV6-6
DNA: TGTGCCAGCATCAGACCGGGTTCTGGAAACACCATATATTTT
CDR3: CASIRPGSGNTIYF

size: -
D: -
J: TRBJ1-2
V: TRBV7-2
DNA: TGTGCCAGCAGCTTAGAGGTAAACCCCAACTATGGCTACACCTTC
CDR3: CASSLEVNPNYGYTF

size: -
D: -
J: TRBJ2-5
V: TRBV4-2
DNA: TGTGCCAGCAGCCAAGTTGGAGGGCCGGCGGAGACCCAGTACTTC
CDR3: CASSQVGGPAETQYF

size: -
D: TRBD1
J: TRBJ2-7
V: TRBV7-2
DNA: TGTGCCAGCAGCGACAGGGGGCGCGAGCAGTACTTC
CDR3: CASSDRGREQYF

size: -
D: -
J: TRBJ1-3
V: TRBV28
DNA: TGTGCCAGCAGTTTTAGGATCTCTGGAAACACCATATATTTT
CDR3: CASSFRISGNTIYF

size: -
D: -
J: TRBJ1-6
V: TRBV28
DNA: TGTGCCAGCAAACCCTCGAGGGGTAATTCACCCCTCCACTTT
CDR3: CASKPSRGNSPLHF

size: -
D: -
J: TRBJ1-1
V: TRBV9
DNA: TGTGCCAGCAGCCCCGAGGCGGGGAGCAAAGCTTTCTTT
CDR3: CASSPEAGSKAFF

size: once
D: -
J: TRBJ1-2
V: TRBV29-1
DNA: TGCAGCGTTGGAGGGGTGGTGGACTATGGCTACACCTTC
CDR3: CSVGGVVDYGYTF

size: -
D: -
J: TRBJ1-5
V: TRBV6-5
DNA: TGTGCCAGCAGTTACCGGAGCGGCAGCAATCAGCCCCAGCATTTT
CDR3: CASSYRSGSNQPQHF

size: -
D: TRBD2
J: TRBJ2-5
V: TRBV6-1
DNA: TGTGCCAGCATTGGGGGGGGATTTGAAGAGACCCAGTACTTC
CDR3: CASIGGGFEETQYF

size: -
D: -
J: TRBJ1-1
V: TRBV28
DNA: TGTGCCAGCAGTTTTCTCGCGATGAACACTGAAGCTTTCTTT
CDR3: CASSFLAMNTEAFF

size: -
D: TRBD1
J: TRBJ1-1
V: TRBV10-3
DNA: TGTGCCATCAGGGGAGGACAGGGGAACACTGAAGCTTTCTTT
CDR3: CAIRGGQGNTEAFF

size: -
D: -
J: TRBJ1-2
V: TRBV28
DNA: TGTGCCAGCAGCTCAACCGGCGGCCCTAACTATGGCTACACCTTC
CDR3: CASSSTGGPNYGYTF

size: -
D: TRBD1
J: TRBJ1-3
V: TRBV19
DNA: TGTGCCAGTAGTTCCCAGGCCGGGACAGGGAACACCATATATTTT
CDR3: CASSSQAGTGNTIYF

size: -
D: -
J: TRBJ1-4
V: TRBV30
DNA: TGTGCCTGGAGTCCCCTGGGCTGGCCGGGAGGTGAAAAACTGTTTTTT
CDR3: CAWSPLGWPGGEKLFF

size: -
D: TRBD2
J: TRBJ2-3
V: TRBV5-1
DNA: TGCGCCAGCAGTGGAGGCGGGAGAGGTACAGATACGCAGTATTTT
CDR3: CASSGGGRGTDTQYF

size: -
D: -
J: TRBJ2-7
V: TRBV30
DNA: TGTGCCTGGAGTTGGTTGAGACAGGCCTACGAGCAGTACTTC
CDR3: CAWSWLRQAYEQYF

size: -
D: -
J: TRBJ2-2
V: TRBV6-1
DNA: TGTGCCAGCAGCCGGGCCCCCGACGCCGGGGAGCTGTTTTTT
CDR3: CASSRAPDAGELFF

size: -
D: TRBD2
J: TRBJ2-3
V: TRBV5-4
DNA: TGTGCCAGCAGCTCCGGGACTAGGAGCACAGATACGCAGTATTTT
CDR3: CASSSGTRSTDTQYF

size: -
D: TRBD1
J: TRBJ2-7
V: TRBV19
DNA: TGTGCCAGTTCGACCTCCGTCTGGGACAGAGCCTACGAGCAGTACTTC
CDR3: CASSTSVWDRAYEQYF

size: -
D: -
J: TRBJ1-2
V: TRBV7-9
DNA: TGTGCCAGCACTTCAGGGGATCTGGATGGCTACACCTTC
CDR3: CASTSGDLDGYTF

size: -
D: -
J: TRBJ2-7
V: TRBV11-3
DNA: TGTGCCAGCAGCTTTTCAGGGTCCTACGAGCAGTACTTC
CDR3: CASSFSGSYEQYF

size: -
D: TRBD2
J: TRBJ2-7
V: TRBV4-1
DNA: TGCGCCAGCAGCCGCGAAGGGCTAGCGGGATCGTACGAGCAGTACTTC
CDR3: CASSREGLAGSYEQYF

size: -
D: TRBD2
J: TRBJ2-1
V: TRBV7-2
DNA: TGTGCCAGCAGCATGAAGCGGGGGGGGTACAATGAGCAGTTCTTC
CDR3: CASSMKRGGYNEQFF

size: -
D: -
J: TRBJ2-3
V: TRBV5-1
DNA: TGCGCCAGCAGCCTTGGGTCCCATACGGCAGATACGCAGTATTTT
CDR3: CASSLGSHTADTQYF

size: few
D: -
J: TRBJ1-2
V: TRBV7-9
DNA: TGTGCCAGCAGCCCAGCATGGACCGCGGGCTACACCTTC
CDR3: CASSPAWTAGYTF

size: once
D: -
J: TRBJ2-7
V: TRBV10-3
DNA: TGTGCCTCCCGGCTCTCGGGAGTAACCTACGAGCAGTACTTC
CDR3: CASRLSGVTYEQYF

size: -
D: TRBD2
J: TRBJ2-2
V: TRBV4-2
DNA: TGTGCCAGCACCACTGGGGTACTAGCGGGAGGGCGAACCGGGGAGCTGTTTTTT
CDR3: CASTTGVLAGGRTGELFF

size: -
D: -
J: TRBJ2-7
V: TRBV19
DNA: TGTGCCAGTAGTATTCAGAGCGACCTAACCCTCTACGAGCAGTACTTC
CDR3: CASSIQSDLTLYEQYF

size: -
D: TRBD1
J: TRBJ1-5
V: TRBV2
DNA: TGTGCCAGCAGGAAGACAGGGGTAGGTCAGCCCCAGCATTTT
CDR3: CASRKTGVGQPQHF

size: once
D: TRBD1
J: TRBJ1-1
V: TRBV7-6
DNA: TGTGCCAGCAGCTTACGCCGGGACAGAAGAGCTTTCTTT
CDR3: CASSLRRDRRAFF

size: -
D: TRBD1
J: TRBJ1-2
V: TRBV6-1
DNA: TGTGCCAGCAGTATAGGACAGGCTAACTATGGCTACACCTTC
CDR3: CASSIGQANYGYTF

size: -
D: -
J: TRBJ2-7
V: TRBV5-5
DNA: TGTGCCAGCAGCTTGGGGTACGCGGTTTACTACGAGCAGTACTTC
CDR3: CASSLGYAVYYEQYF

size: -
D: -
J: TRBJ1-5
V: TRBV10-3
DNA: TGTGCCATCAGTGAGTCGAAGGGGGGGGCTCTTCAGCCCCAGCATTTT
CDR3: CAISESKGGALQPQHF

size: -
D: TRBD2
J: TRBJ2-4
V: TRBV28
DNA: TGTGCCAGCAGCCTACTAGCGGGGATAAACATTCAGTACTTC
CDR3: CASSLLAGINIQYF

size: -
D: -
J: TRBJ2-5
V: TRBV7-3
DNA: TGTGCCAGCAGCTTAGGCGGAGGGAGGAGGCCCGAGACCCAGTACTTC
CDR3: CASSLGGGRRPETQYF

size: -
D: TRBD2
J: TRBJ2-4
V: TRBV19
DNA: TGTGCCAGTAGTATCTCAACTAGCGGGAGGGCCGGAAACATTCAGTACTTC
CDR3: CASSISTSGRAGNIQYF

size: -
D: TRBD2
J: TRBJ2-7
V: TRBV5-4
DNA: TGTGCCAGCAGCCCCGGTTTAGCGGGGTACTACGAGCAGTACTTC
CDR3: CASSPGLAGYYEQYF

size: -
D: -
J: TRBJ1-2
V: TRBV18
DNA: TGTGCCAGCTTGTCAAACCAAGGGGAGTATGGCTACACCTTC
CDR3: CASLSNQGEYGYTF

size: -
D: -
J: TRBJ2-3
V: TRBV9
DNA: TGTGCCAGCAGCCCACAGGGAGATACGCAGTATTTT
CDR3: CASSPQGDTQYF

size: -
D: -
J: TRBJ2-5
V: TRBV10-3
DNA: TGTGCCATCAGTGAGTCGGGGGGGCCGGAGACCCAGTACTTC
CDR3: CAISESGGPETQYF

size: -
D: -
J: TRBJ2-5
V: TRBV2
DNA: TGTGCCAGCAGTGCCGAAGGTGGGTCAATAGAGACCCAGTACTTC
CDR3: CASSAEGGSIETQYF